This TCR beta chain is drawn from a study of control samples from healthy donors and cancer patients. The CDR3 runs 13 residues. J gave up 12 bases and V 4 bases, and 9 bases lay outside the gene matches. Looked up from germline, CDR1 is SNHLY and CDR2 is FYNNEI. TCRdb's table, derived via immunoSEQ multiplex PCR, lists solely in-frame clones and lacks some. The sample consists of approximately 150,000 clones, roughly 90% of them appearing once. The receptor comes from a woman in her thirties in good health. The chain uses TRBV2 and TRBJ2-1, with 7 bases fitting TRBD2. What was sequenced was blood. CDR3 region: CASSGDYSRGQFF. In DNA form, the CDR3 reads TGTGCCAGCAGTGGGGACTACTCTAGGGGGCAGTTCTTC. The whole variable domain, filled in from reference TRBV2 and TRBJ2-1, reads EPEVTQTPSHQVTQMGQEVILRCVPISNHLYFYWYRQILGQKVEFLVSFYNNEISEKSEIFDDQFSVERPDGSNFTLKIRSTKLEDSAMYFCASSGDYSRGQFFGPGTRLTVL.